These 15 T cell receptor beta chains originate from one sample sequenced in a study of blood T cell repertoires in COVID-19. Assay: immunoSEQ multiplex PCR; the TCRdb copy retains only in-frame clones and omits some. The data contain over 250,000 clones, about 89% of them seen just once; the ten biggest clones take up approximately 2%. Source material: peripheral blood. All receptors derive from a man aged 45-65 years with acute or convalescent COVID-19.

The chain uses TRBV5-1 and TRBJ2-7; 11 bases line up with TRBD1. Germline V gene lookup returns CDR1 SGHRS and CDR2 YFSETQ. The CDR3 length is 15 residues. The J segment lost 2 bases and the V segment lost 4 bases, leaving 5 bases of the junction unmatched. The CDR3 here is CASSDRDRGTYEQYF. The CDR3 DNA is TGCGCCAGCAGCGACCGGGACAGGGGGACCTACGAGCAGTACTTC.

This chain uses TRBV5-1 with TRBJ1-1; the D is unclear. This CDR3 has 14 residues. Trimming took 6 bases from V and 1 from J, leaving 13 bases between them. Per the germline V gene, CDR1 is SGHRS and CDR2 is YFSETQ. The CDR3 reads CASTTGNANTEAFF. The CDR3 region has the DNA TGCGCCAGCACCACCGGGAATGCGAACACTGAAGCTTTCTTT.

Only a few counts were recorded for this clone. The chain recombines TRBV5-4 with TRBJ2-6; no reliable D call. CDR3 length: 15 amino acids. Germline values: CDR1 SGHNT, CDR2 YYREEE (reference sequence). The V end lost 0 bases, the J end lost 4 bases, and 8 bases lay between the germline ends. CDR3 nucleotide sequence: TGTGCCAGCAGCTTGGACAGTCCGGGGGCCAACGTCCTGACTTTC. It yields the protein CASSLDSPGANVLTF.

The chain combines TRBV5-1 with TRBJ1-1; 7 positions match TRBD1. The germline CDR1 and CDR2 sequences are SGHRS and YFSETQ. The CDR3 loop spans 14 amino acids. The V gene end was trimmed by 1 base and the J gene end by 3 bases; junction bases not matched to a gene: 3. The CDR3 spells CASSLYRGDTEAFF. CDR3 nucleotide sequence: TGCGCCAGCAGCTTGTACAGGGGAGACACTGAAGCTTTCTTT.

The chain is built from TRBV5-1 and TRBJ1-6, with 11 bases aligning to TRBD1. The trim removed 4 bases at V and 0 bases at J, leaving 3 bases unmatched. The CDR3 spans 17 residues. Germline V CDR1 and CDR2: SGHRS, YFSETQ. This CDR3 is CASSRGTGGSYNSPLHF. The CDR3 DNA reads TGCGCCAGCAGCAGAGGGACAGGGGGCTCCTATAATTCACCCCTCCACTTT.

This clone was observed a single time. CDR3 coding DNA: TGCGCCAGCCAAACGGGACAGGGGGCGGAGAAACTGTTTTTT. Translation gives CASQTGQGAEKLFF. This rearrangement joins TRBV5-1 to TRBJ1-4; 12 bases map to TRBD1. The V gene end was trimmed by 7 bases and the J gene end by 11 bases; junction bases not matched to a gene: 9. The CDR3 has 14 residues. Germline V gives CDR1 SGHRS, CDR2 YFSETQ.

V usage is TRBV6-5 and J usage is TRBJ1-5; perhaps TRBD1 as D (6 bases). Trimming removed 2 bases at V and 4 bases at J, with 15 bases between. The germline gives CDR1 MNHEY, CDR2 SVGAGI. CDR3 length equals 16 residues. The CDR3 loop reads CASSYARDTSNQPQHF. The CDR3 DNA follows: TGTGCCAGCAGTTACGCCCGGGACACCTCTAATCAGCCCCAGCATTTT.

The chain links TRBV18 to TRBJ2-7; 7 bases agree with TRBD1. The CDR3 contains 16 residues. Trimming took 3 bases from V and 0 from J; bases not matched to a gene: 8. Germline V gene sequence: CDR1 KGHSH, CDR2 LQKENI. CDR3 nucleotide sequence: TGTGCCAGCTCACCGGATCATTGGGACAGCTCCTACGAGCAGTACTTC. This encodes CASSPDHWDSSYEQYF.

This chain joins TRBV6-4 and TRBJ2-3, with 12 bases that match TRBD2. Germline V gives CDR1 MRHNA, CDR2 SNTAGT. Unmatched junction bases numbered 2, after V lost 4 bases and J lost 3 bases. There are 15 residues in the CDR3. CDR3 sequence reads: CASSASGGGTDTQYF. CDR3 bases: TGTGCCAGCAGTGCTAGCGGGGGGGGAACAGATACGCAGTATTTT.

The chain recombines TRBV3-1 (or the pseudogene TRBV3-2) with TRBJ2-7; D is perhaps TRBD2 (7 bases). The V gene's germline CDR1 is LGHDT and CDR2 YNNKEL (reference sequence). V shed 0 bases and J shed 0 bases, with 15 bases lying between them. CDR3 length equals 17 residues. CDR3 nucleotide sequence: TGTGCCAGCAGCCAAGAGGAGGGGGGGACCAACTCCTACGAGCAGTACTTC. This sequence encodes CASSQEEGGTNSYEQYF.

V is TRBV19 and J is TRBJ2-2; TRBD1 matches 7 bases. J lost 1 base, V lost 4 bases, and 6 bases had no gene match. The CDR3 runs to 16 residues. Per the germline V gene, CDR1 is LNHDA and CDR2 is SQIVND (reference sequence). CDR3 loop: CASSSPGQMNTGELFF. DNA of the CDR3: TGTGCCAGTAGTAGCCCGGGACAGATGAACACCGGGGAGCTGTTTTTT.

The chain uses TRBV29-1 and TRBJ2-7, with TRBD1 identical over 8 bases. Losses at the gene ends were 7 bases for V and 0 bases for J; bases not matched to a gene: 8. The germline V gene has CDR1 SQVTM and CDR2 ANQGSEA. The CDR3 runs 14 residues. The CDR3 DNA is TGCAGCGCCAGTCCGGGACAGGTCTCCTACGAGCAGTACTTC. It is translated as CSASPGQVSYEQYF.

The chain joins TRBV19 to TRBJ1-2; D remains ambiguous. CDR3 length equals 13 residues. The germline V and J ends were trimmed by 8 bases and 5 bases, with 15 bases remaining between them. Germline V gene sequence: CDR1 LNHDA, CDR2 SQIVND (reference sequence). The DNA for the CDR3 is TGTGCCAGTGGACTCTCTCTGTCATATGGCTACACCTTC. Translated: CASGLSLSYGYTF.

The chain is built from TRBV4-2 and TRBJ2-7, with D maybe TRBD2 (6 bases). The CDR3 totals 16 residues. The V gene's germline CDR1 is LGHNA and CDR2 YNFKEQ. Trimming removed 3 bases from V and 3 bases from J, with 18 bases in between. DNA of the CDR3: TGTGCCAGCAGCCAGATACTCCGGGGGAATTTCTACGAGCAGTACTTC. It translates to CASSQILRGNFYEQYF.

This chain joins TRBV6-5 and TRBJ1-1, with a weak D call TRBD1 (5 bases). V dropped 5 bases and J dropped 4 bases, with 14 bases sitting between them. There are 14 residues in the CDR3. CDR1 is MNHEY and CDR2 is SVGAGI in the germline V gene. CDR3 region: CASSPRRGGTEAFF. For the CDR3, the DNA is TGTGCCAGCAGTCCCCGGAGGGGTGGCACTGAAGCTTTCTTT.